These 9 T cell receptor beta chains share one sample of origin, sequenced in a study of blood T cell repertoires in COVID-19. Produced via immunoSEQ multiplex PCR; TCRdb's table is partial and in-frame only. Here the sample spans about 220,000 clones, about four fifths being singletons. Sequencing was done on a sample of PBMCs or T cells enriched from blood (not recorded which). The receptors were sampled from a woman aged 50 to 65 who had been exposed to COVID-19.

The chain couples TRBV2 to TRBJ1-2; 7 nucleotides line up with TRBD1. The CDR3 is 14 amino acids. The germline V gene encodes CDR1 SNHLY and CDR2 FYNNEI. The J segment lost 1 base and the V segment lost 5 bases, leaving 4 bases of the junction unmatched. Here the CDR3 reads CASSLDRVNYGYTF. CDR3 bases: TGTGCCAGCAGTTTAGACAGGGTTAACTATGGCTACACCTTC.

The gene calls are TRBV19 and TRBJ1-2; D is perhaps TRBD1 (5 bases). Germline V gene sequence: CDR1 LNHDA, CDR2 SQIVND (reference sequence). V lost 5 bases, J lost 4 bases, and 11 bases lay in between. This CDR3 comprises 13 residues. The CDR3 coding sequence is TGTGCCAGTAGTGGTTGGGGGGTCTATGGCTACACCTTC. It specifies CASSGWGVYGYTF.

This clone was counted only a few times. The V and J genes are TRBV3-1 (or the pseudogene TRBV3-2) and TRBJ2-3; the D gene is possibly TRBD2 (5 bases). The CDR3 totals 14 residues. From germline, CDR1 is LGHDT and CDR2 YNNKEL (reference sequence). Trimming cost V 0 bases and J 9 bases, with 13 bases left between them. In DNA, the CDR3 is TGTGCCAGCAGCCAAGATTACGGGATAGAGACGCAGTATTTT. Protein: CASSQDYGIETQYF.

In its sample, this clone was seen once. V usage is TRBV7-2 and J usage is TRBJ1-2, with TRBD1 identical over 7 bases. From germline, CDR1 is SGHTA and CDR2 FQGNSA. Trimming took 5 bases from V and 2 from J; bases not matched to a gene: 8. CDR3 length: 15 amino acids. This CDR3 reads CASSPSGGRNYGYTF. The DNA of the CDR3 is TGTGCCAGCAGCCCCTCAGGGGGGCGGAACTATGGCTACACCTTC.

The CDR3 nucleotides are TGTGCCAGTAGTATCTTGCTGCGGGAAAAACTGTTTTTT. This codes for CASSILLREKLFF. The chain has TRBV19 and TRBJ1-4, with no clear D. V was clipped by 3 bases and J by 8 bases, with 10 bases between them. CDR1 and CDR2 (germline): LNHDA, SQIVND (reference sequence). The CDR3 sequence is 13 residues long.

CDR3 sequence (DNA): TGCAGCGTTGTGAAGGGAGGGATGAGCGGCTACACCTTC. The encoded protein is CSVVKGGMSGYTF. The chain carries TRBV29-1 and TRBJ1-2; D unresolved. CDR1 SQVTM and CDR2 ANQGSEA come from the germline V gene. With 4 bases removed from V and 8 bases from J, the gap between germline ends came to 17 bases. The CDR3 sequence is 13 residues long.

A single count supports this clone. V and J are TRBV18 and TRBJ1-1; no clear D gene. CDR3 length: 15 residues. The germline V gene encodes CDR1 KGHSH and CDR2 LQKENI. The V gene lost 1 base and the J gene lost 4 bases, with 13 bases spanning the gap. The CDR3 sequence is CASSPLNGVITEAFF. CDR3 nucleotides: TGTGCCAGCTCACCACTGAACGGGGTGATCACTGAAGCTTTCTTT.

This rearrangement joins TRBV7-8 to TRBJ2-7, with D possibly being TRBD2 (5 bases). V dropped 1 base and J dropped 4 bases, with 8 bases sitting between them. The germline CDR1 and CDR2 sequences are SGHVS and FQNEAQ. CDR3 length: 13 amino acids. The CDR3 DNA follows: TGTGCCAGCAGCTTAGTTTTAGCGTACGAGCAGTACTTC. It codes for CASSLVLAYEQYF. Complete variable domain (other parts from reference TRBV7-8 and TRBJ2-7): GAGVSQSPRYKVAKRGQDVALRCDPISGHVSLFWYQQALGQGPEFLTYFQNEAQLDKSGLPSDRFFAERPEGSVSTLKIQRTQQEDSAVYLCASSLVLAYEQYFGPGTRLTVT.

V gene TRBV7-8 combines with J gene TRBJ1-6, with TRBD1 matching 10 bases. Germline values: CDR1 SGHVS, CDR2 FQNEAQ. The CDR3 sequence is 16 residues long. V dropped 5 bases and J dropped 5; count of bases not matched to a gene: 6. The CDR3 nucleotides read TGTGCCAGCAGCCTCCGGGACAGGGGAAATAATTCACCCCTCCACTTT. It is translated as CASSLRDRGNNSPLHF. The complete variable domain, with remaining parts taken from reference TRBV7-8 and TRBJ1-6, reads GAGVSQSPRYKVAKRGQDVALRCDPISGHVSLFWYQQALGQGPEFLTYFQNEAQLDKSGLPSDRFFAERPEGSVSTLKIQRTQQEDSAVYLCASSLRDRGNNSPLHFGNGTRLTVT.